This T cell receptor beta chain was found in a study of T cells after yellow fever vaccination. Trimming left V 1 base short and J 6 bases short, with 12 bases between. Looked up from germline, CDR1 is SGHDN and CDR2 is FVKESK. The CDR3 is 14 amino acids. TCRdb passed the 5' RACE reads through MiXCR, listing each CDR3 protein once. Of around 340,000 distinct CDR3 sequences listed, roughly 9.4% are singletons. This rearrangement joins TRBV14 to TRBJ1-1; tentative D call: TRBD1 (6 bases). The sequence came from a man aged 18 to 29 who received the YFV17D yellow fever vaccine. The sequenced sample was PBMCs, obtained on the day of the first yellow fever vaccination. Here the CDR3 reads CASSQGGQGSEAFF. The CDR3 DNA reads as TGTGCCAGCAGCCAAGGGGGGCAGGGGTCTGAAGCTTTCTTT.